This is a list of T cell receptor beta chains from one sample in a study of sequential checkpoint blockade in melanoma. The table came from immunoSEQ multiplex PCR; TCRdb's copy has only in-frame clones and leaves some out. The sample yields under 40,000 clones, approximately 86% seen once. This material consisted of CD8+ T cells sorted from blood (inferred from file names), taken from a patient given nivolumab and ipilimumab in sequence. The receptors come from a human donor with melanoma. CDR3s include the opening cysteine and the closing phenylalanine or tryptophan. Size tells how often a clone was seen (once, few, many) or the class of an expanded clone, and some rows leave it out.

CDR3 protein | CDR3 length | J gene | clone size | V gene
CASRTGTSGPKQFF | 14 | TRBJ2-1 | NA | TRBV10-2
CASSQEPGQGAYNEQFF | 17 | TRBJ2-1 | NA | TRBV14
CASSTSTGDEQFF | 13 | TRBJ2-1 | few | TRBV28
CASRGSPYEQYF | 12 | NA | NA | TRBV5-6
CASSLAQGSHEQYF | 14 | TRBJ2-7 | NA | TRBV7-9
CSVVRTGELFF | 11 | TRBJ2-2 | NA | TRBV29-1
CASSDSGNTGELFF | 14 | TRBJ2-2 | NA | TRBV19
CAWGLGTGELFF | 12 | TRBJ2-2 | NA | TRBV30
CASSHSDGGTPRQHF | 15 | TRBJ2-3 | NA | TRBV7-6
CASSFGEYSNQPQHF | 15 | TRBJ1-5 | NA | TRBV5-8
CAISELAGTGGRKDTQYF | 18 | TRBJ2-3 | NA | TRBV10-3
CASSRRGTGVDEQFF | 15 | TRBJ2-1 | NA | TRBV28
CASSHPADTQYF | 12 | TRBJ2-3 | NA | TRBV4-1
CASSFYRGEQEQYF | 14 | TRBJ2-7 | NA | TRBV28
CASSITGLAIYNEQFF | 16 | TRBJ2-1 | NA | TRBV7-9
CAWNRQGGEKLFF | 13 | TRBJ1-4 | NA | TRBV30
CASSESTRGALETQYF | 16 | TRBJ2-5 | NA | TRBV10-1
CASSSGIHYEQYF | 13 | TRBJ2-7 | NA | TRBV11-2
CASSIRLAGGPSYEQYF | 17 | TRBJ2-7 | NA | TRBV19
CASSIEQAGYGYTF | 14 | TRBJ1-2 | once | TRBV19
CASSHIQGPRINGYTF | 16 | TRBJ1-2 | NA | TRBV21-1
CASGSGVGYTF | 11 | TRBJ1-2 | NA | TRBV6-5
CASSPAGDGANYGYTF | 16 | TRBJ1-2 | NA | TRBV2
CASSLGQGANYEQYF | 15 | TRBJ2-7 | NA | TRBV13
CASSLVADEQFF | 12 | TRBJ2-1 | NA | TRBV11-2
CASAGLAGNTGELFF | 15 | TRBJ2-2 | NA | TRBV4-3
CASSQPTTGHLHGYTF | 16 | TRBJ1-2 | NA | TRBV11-2
CASSLGRLAGAFGDTQYF | 18 | TRBJ2-3 | NA | TRBV13
CASSLRTGSNQPQHF | 15 | TRBJ1-5 | NA | TRBV6-6
CAISDLGDSNQPQHF | 15 | TRBJ1-5 | NA | TRBV10-3
CASGLAGGSTDTQYF | 15 | TRBJ2-3 | NA | TRBV5-4
CASSSPRGPETQYF | 14 | TRBJ2-5 | NA | TRBV27
CSVWARDNNGYTF | 13 | TRBJ1-2 | NA | TRBV29-1
CASSPLPQASSYEQYF | 16 | TRBJ2-7 | NA | TRBV11-2
CASSLGLSSEQYF | 13 | TRBJ2-7 | NA | TRBV5-4
CASSRDRAQETQYF | 14 | TRBJ2-5 | NA | TRBV7-9
CSVEGRAQGLYEQYF | 15 | TRBJ2-7 | once | TRBV29-1
CASSLWTGGNQPQHF | 15 | TRBJ1-5 | NA | TRBV28
CASSVLRGFGTEAFF | 15 | TRBJ1-1 | NA | TRBV7-2
CASSWGLAGVNEQYF | 15 | TRBJ2-7 | NA | TRBV27